This TCR beta chain was recorded in a study of vaccination and CD4 T cells after COVID-19. Study details: Post-vaccination samples were procured at a median of approximately 72 days following dose two (range 14 to 241).

The V segment lost 8 bases and the J segment 6 bases; nucleotides outside the gene matches: 9. CDR1 and CDR2 (germline): KGHSH, LQKENI. The CDR3 runs 14 residues. With regard to this clonotype: Antigen: not known.

The sample's treatment: roughly 11-day PBMC culture with coronavirus spike peptide pools or control peptides (ViraFEST assay). Oncomine TCR Beta short-read sequencing was applied to DNA from cultured CD4+ T cells. TCRdb processed the PCR reads anew with MiXCR; each CDR3 protein has one entry. The profile shows approximately 20,000 distinct CDR3 sequences, about 45% of them singletons. The chain couples TRBV18 to TRBJ1-5; 8 nucleotides line up with TRBD1. The sequencing sample was made of CD4+ T cells from blood, cultured in vitro. The clonotype originates from a human donor who had recovered from COVID-19. The CDR3 is CASATGANVQPQHF. CDR3 in DNA: TGTGCCAGCGCGACAGGGGCTAATGTTCAGCCCCAGCATTTT.